This T cell receptor beta chain was identified during a study of beta chain features in type 1 diabetes (dated by TCRdb to 2016 to 2018). Background on the whole study: No differences in mean age, gender distribution, total cell number or subset yield were found between patients and healthy donors. In the study, recently diagnosed type 1 diabetes patients and matched healthy donors were compared on the TCRB repertoires of their sorted circulating CD4+ T cell subsets. Naive and central memory subsets were obtained from all 30 or so donors, but regulatory and stem cell-like memory subsets were isolated from only 8 patients and roughly 8 healthy donors. A total of 85 million to 140 million sorted cells were examined across all samples, and a strong correlation was observed between cell number per subset and RNA yield.

Beyond this particular receptor, the publication reports: PCR might favor shorter templates, but patient and control samples were amplified and corrected together, so any skew would affect both groups equally. Because cDNA was sequenced instead of genomic DNA, highly expressing activated cells could be over-represented, though the groups showed no difference in activation or CD3 levels. Because small numbers of individuals were included in the HLA sub-analyses, any influence of HLA type on TCRB rearrangement was left unresolved. Naive, central memory and regulatory TCRB repertoires appeared to be more alike among patients than among healthy donors. In all four CD4+ subsets, TCRB CDR3 length was moderately but significantly shorter in type 1 diabetes patients. At VDJ recombination sites, type 1 diabetes patients had fewer insertions and more deleted nucleotides, which implies abnormalities in thymic rearrangement.

The entire amount of isolated RNA was reverse transcribed using the High Capacity cDNA Reverse Transcription Kit, so the sequenced TCRB transcripts were expressed ones. Deep immunoSEQ sequencing was performed on naive, central memory and regulatory T cell samples, with an average of roughly 3.3 million total reads per sample. Sorted cells were lysed in RLT buffer, and RNA was extracted using DNase-treated RNeasy Micro or Mini kits according to cell number. To prevent cross-contamination, each cell subset was processed individually, whereas patient and healthy donor samples were processed jointly. Using the immunoSEQ multiplex PCR, TCRB sequences were amplified from cDNA into 87-bp fragments spanning the CDR3 region. Amplicons were sequenced on the Illumina HiSeq platform. Concerning the study's data processing: PCR bias was corrected computationally using synthetic template baselines, and reads within Hamming distance 2 were collapsed, with unmergeable singletons discarded. Reads were aligned to IMGT to assign V, D and J genes, CDR3 length, and insertions or deletions at six rearrangement sites. Clonotype counts were normalized to sorted cell number within each subset before computing true diversity and Gini coefficients with the tcR R package. The overlap coefficient, calculated on TCRB nucleotide sequences, was used to quantify repertoire sharing. As a proxy for the pre-selection repertoire, out-of-frame TCRB sequences from naive cells were analyzed. In its TCRdb copy, this immuneACCESS table keeps in-frame sequences only and misses some clones. Where compared with another copy, unresolved V genes explain less than half of these, and the others have no known cause. That table furnishes V, J and clone size, whereas the DNA furnished D and trimming. Across this sample there are hundreds of thousands of clones, with approximately 11% seen only once. The ten largest account for approximately 0.017% of the sample.

Each donor gave one peripheral blood draw, averaging roughly 100 mL, which was collected into heparinised tubes. A BD FACSAria II was used to sort naive, central memory, regulatory and stem cell-like memory CD4+ T cells with a panel that included CD45RO, CCR7, CD25, CD127, CD95 and CD27. Purity was above 95% for every sorted population. PBMCs were isolated immediately by Lymphoprep density gradient centrifugation and stained directly without culture. Samples were stained and sorted in pairs, with one healthy donor and one patient per experiment, so that batch effects were minimized. At the junction V is shortened by 5 bases and J by 4 bases, with 18 bases in between. Including cysteine and phenylalanine, the CDR3 has 15 amino acids. The sequence is cut down to CDR3 DNA, 45 bases in frame from base 1. In the germline V gene, CDR1 corresponds to SGHAT and CDR2 to FQNNGV. This clone was picked up a small number of times. Its antigen is not yet known. No clone much larger than this one lies a single base away; base qualities are absent.

The TCR comes from a man aged 25-45 years with type 1 diabetes. In this chain, TRBV11-2 is recombined with TRBJ2-7, with a weak D call of TRBD1 (6 bases match). Sequencing was performed on naive CD4+ T cells from blood. The sample's cell subset or site label, decoded: true naive CD4+ T cells. The CDR3: CASSPRRTGKYEQYF. The DNA reads as follows: TGTGCCAGCAGCCCCCGTCGAACAGGGAAATACGAGCAGTACTTC. The reference TRBV11-2 and TRBJ2-7 proteins fill in what lies around the CDR3, so the full variable domain reads EAGVAQSPRYKIIEKRQSVAFWCNPISGHATLYWYQQILGQGPKLLIQFQNNGVVDDSQLPKDRFSAERLKGVDSTLKIQPAKLEDSAVYLCASSPRRTGKYEQYFGPGTRLTVT.